This T cell receptor (beta chain) was identified in a study of T cell responses to AZD1222 COVID-19 vaccine. The assay was immunoSEQ multiplex PCR, and TCRdb's table has in-frame clones only and misses some. The sample lists more than 85,000 clones; approximately 84% were seen once. For this clone: Relative to the germline gene, one junction end is altered; a read error may explain this.

The specimen comprised peripheral blood, sampled on day 0 of AZD1222 vaccination. This TCR derives from an adult in good health.

The CDR3 region is CASSLSYGLATNTQYF. The CDR3 nucleotides read TGTGCCAGCAGTTTAAGCTATGGACTAGCCACAAATACGCAGTATTTT. This chain connects TRBV28 to TRBJ2-3; 8 nucleotides match TRBD2. This CDR3 region has 16 residues. The germline V gene encodes CDR1 MDHEN and CDR2 SYDVKM.